This TCR beta chain came from a study of regulatory T cells (dated by TCRdb to 2016 to 2019). At the level of the whole study: Between CD3G-deficient patients and healthy controls, the study compared T-cell receptor beta repertoires in sorted regulatory T cells, conventional CD4+ T cells and CD8+ T cells.

Results the study describes overall, beyond this receptor: In patients, repertoires had restricted unique TRB V-J pairs and skewed V and J gene usage, with regulatory T cells showing the most marked changes. CD8+ T cells from patients showed a nonsignificant trend toward lower Shannon entropy than control CD8+ cells.

Every CD3G-deficient patient showed evidence of autoimmunity, and the autoimmunity was more severe in two of the patients. Patients ranged from 2 to 39 years of age at testing and had reduced naive and increased memory CD4+ and CD8+ T-cell proportions. Several individuals with CD3G deficiency were included in the patient group. An international network of physicians across the United States, Europe and Asia provided the patient samples and clinical data. Ficoll density separation was used to isolate peripheral blood mononuclear cells. CD3+ CD8+ CD4- T cells were isolated on a FACSAria cell sorter. Comment on this clone: There is no known antigen for this receptor. Per-base quality was not reported, and no clone a single base away is much larger than it.

V ends up 4 bases short and J 5 bases short, with an unmatched junction base count of 6. CDR1 and CDR2 were assigned from the germline V gene as SGHDN and FVKESK. The CDR3 holds 15 amino acids from the cysteine to the phenylalanine. Only CDR3 DNA remains: 45 bases, in frame from the first base. For the multiplex PCR, 52 forward TRBV primers and 13 reverse TRBJ primers were used, and amplification bias was corrected with both assay-based and computational methods. Within the immunoSEQ assay, multiplex PCR amplified rearranged TRB loci from genomic DNA. TRB amplicons were sequenced on an Illumina HiSeq platform. In the paper's pipeline: Custom algorithms error-filtered the raw sequences and aligned them to reference gene sequences, after which the immunoSEQ online tools were used for analysis. Frequencies of productive and nonproductive TRB rearrangements were assessed among unique sequences as well as among total sequences. Hydrophobicity and amino acid composition of residues 6 and 7 within the TRB CDR3 were used to estimate the potential for self-reactivity. Prism software was used to run t tests, Mann-Whitney tests or two-way ANOVA for comparisons between groups. In its TCRdb copy, this immuneACCESS table keeps in-frame sequences only and misses some clones. Where compared with another copy, unresolved V genes explain less than half of these, and the others have no known cause. D and trimming were read from the DNA, whereas the V and J calls and clone size are those reported in that table. The sample contains about 18,000 clones, more than 90% of them found a single time. Roughly a third of the sample rests with the top ten.

Rearrangement joined TRBV14 to TRBJ2-1, and 9 bases in between align with TRBD2. The receptor's source is a young adult with CD3G deficiency. What was sequenced was CD8+ T cells sorted from blood. The sequenced DNA is TGTGCCAGCAGCCTCGCAGGGACTAGCCACAATGAGCAGTTCTTC. Its protein reads: CASSLAGTSHNEQFF.